This TCR beta chain originates from a study of blood T cell repertoires in COVID-19. As for the study in general: Material from acute and convalescent COVID-19 was sourced from the United States, Italy and Spain.

The ends were cut back, 6 bases at V and 4 bases at J, with 13 bases in the middle. Germline lookup yields CDR1 ENHRY and CDR2 SYGVKD. CDR3 length equals 13 residues. The table came from immunoSEQ multiplex PCR; TCRdb's copy has only in-frame clones and leaves some out. Of approximately 170,000 clones in the sample, approximately 87% were seen once. The sequenced sample was peripheral blood. The clonotype was recovered from a woman between 65 and 79 years old with acute or convalescent COVID-19. The chain is built from TRBV10-3 and TRBJ2-7, with D perhaps matching TRBD2 (6 bases). The CDR3 here is CAISGGGGYEQYF. CDR3 coding DNA: TGTGCCATCAGCGGTGGGGGAGGTTACGAGCAGTACTTC.